Sequencing of this T cell receptor beta chain was carried out in a study of T cell repertoires and HLA-DP antigens. Study-wide background: The donors, ranging 18-to-29 to 60-to-69 years, included a couple of males and one female.

CDR1 is GTSNPN and CDR2 is SVGIG in the germline V gene (reference sequence). V was shortened by 3 bases and J by 7 bases, with 6 bases between the two germline ends. This CDR3 spans 11 amino acids. Pre-culture CD4+ samples were sequenced deeply, targeting under 250,000 T cell genomes. Sequenced by immunoSEQ multiplex PCR; TCRdb stores in-frame clones only, minus some. The data hold some 120,000 clones, with over 90% observed a single time. Worth noting for this clone: Its antigen is still unknown.

Average purity of the negatively selected CD4+ T cells was around 98%. The receptor's source is a woman between 18 and 29 years old in good health and CMV-seronegative. The gene calls are TRBV30 and TRBJ2-2; D remains unclear. Sequencing was done on a sample of CD4+ T cells from PBMCs. The CDR3 is CAWRLNGELFF. Here the CDR3 DNA reads TGTGCCTGGAGATTGAACGGGGAGCTGTTTTTT. The full variable domain, with the rest looked up from reference TRBV30 and TRBJ2-2, is SQTIHQWPATLVQPVGSPLSLECTVEGTSNPNLYWYRQAAGRGLQLLFYSVGIGQISSEVPQNLSASRPQDRQFILSSKKLLLSDSGFYLCAWRLNGELFFGEGSRLTVL.